This T cell receptor (beta chain) was identified in a study of identical twins. The CDR3 totals 12 residues. The V gene lost 2 bases and the J gene lost 9 bases, with 8 bases spanning the gap. This clonotype was observed a few times. TCRdb analysed the 5' RACE reads with MiXCR anew, one entry per CDR3 protein. Of under 300,000 distinct CDR3 sequences listed, over 13% are singletons. Sequences were obtained from memory (CD45RO+) T cells sorted from blood. The receptor's source is a young woman in good health. The chain carries TRBV12-3 or TRBV12-4 and TRBJ1-5, with D unresolved. The CDR3 DNA follows: TGTGCCAGCAGTTTAAGTCTGACGCCCCAGCATTTT. Translation: CASSLSLTPQHF.